The clone carrying this T cell receptor beta chain was observed a handful of times. Its antigen is unknown. This entry belongs to a study of response to subunit inactivated influenza vaccine. Study-wide results and caveats: The authors offered the suggestion that each seasonal influenza vaccination recruits few new T cells.

The CDR3 runs to 14 residues. V lost 6 bases, J lost 4 bases, and 8 bases stayed unmatched. Germline V CDR1 and CDR2: MNHEY, SVGEGT. TCRdb ran MiXCR on the RT-PCR reads and lists one entry per CDR3 protein. The table records 550,000 to 800,000 distinct CDR3 sequences, roughly 14% of them present only once. The gene calls are TRBV6-2 or TRBV6-3 and TRBJ1-1, with 7 bases matching TRBD1. The specimen was PBMCs from blood, collected 14 to 15 days before vaccination. The receptor was isolated from a man aged 50-60 years who received an inactivated influenza vaccine. CDR3 sequence reads: CASSIDRVVTEAFF. DNA of the CDR3: TGTGCCAGCAGCATCGACAGGGTGGTCACTGAAGCTTTCTTT.